Listed here is a single TCR beta chain. TCRdb's copy holds only in-frame clones and misses some; the assay was immunoSEQ multiplex PCR. This sample yields 17,000 or so clones, of which more than 60% are seen a single time; over 30% belongs to the top ten. Cyclophosphamide on days +3 and +4 followed busulfan-fludarabine conditioning and a marrow graft. The data stem from a study of T cells after posttransplantation cyclophosphamide. The CDR3 is 15 residues long. In germline, CDR1 is LGHNT, CDR2 FRNRAP. Trimming stripped 2 bases from V and 2 bases from J, with 10 bases between. The chain couples TRBV12-5 to TRBJ2-1; no clear D gene. The sequencing used CD8+ T cells sorted from PBMCs, collected roughly 2,000 days after a stem cell transplant with posttransplant cyclophosphamide. This clonotype originated in a female patient in her forties or fifties who received an allogeneic stem cell transplant from a related donor, was CMV-positive, and had no GVHD. A subset of T cells may come from the graft donor. CDR3 nucleotide sequence: TGTGCTAGTGGTTTGAGCACCGAACCCTACAATGAGCAGTTCTTC. Its translation is CASGLSTEPYNEQFF.